This T cell receptor (beta chain) was documented in a study of shared clonotypes between healthy human individuals. This clone is a singleton in its sample. CD45RO-negative, CCR7-positively selected cells formed the naive CD8 fraction, excluding terminally differentiated effector memory CD45RA+ cells. Germline V gene sequence: CDR1 MDHEN, CDR2 SYDVKM. This CDR3 region has 14 residues. Trimming left V 2 bases short and J 6 bases short, with 11 bases between. TCRdb's table, derived via immunoSEQ multiplex PCR, lists solely in-frame clones and lacks some. This sample carries roughly 2.1 million clones, about 93% of them seen once, and the ten largest clones take roughly 1.8%.

The source is a man between 18 and 29 years old in good health. Some clones in this sample may be carry-over from other donors' samples. The specimen sequenced was naive CD8+ T cells from PBMCs. The J gene is TRBJ1-5, the V gene TRBV28; D call uncertain. The CDR3 reads CASSLPYRGQPQHF. CDR3 coding DNA: TGTGCCAGCAGTTTACCCTACCGAGGTCAGCCCCAGCATTTT.